These 32 T cell receptor beta chains came from one sample sequenced in a study of T cells in Graves' hyperthyroidism and ophthalmopathy. Amplification of TCR beta CDR3 regions was performed using RNA transcripts as template. Primed by the HTBI set, a first-round RT-PCR was run on the TCR CDR3. Each CDR3 protein gets one entry after TCRdb re-called the multiplex PCR reads with MiXCR. The sample carries 92,000 or so distinct CDR3 sequences, around 50% recorded once. Material for sequencing was blood. These receptors originate from a middle-aged woman with Graves' hyperthyroidism.

The gene calls are TRBV5-1 and TRBJ1-1, with TRBD1 matching 10 bases. V lost 0 bases to trimming and J lost 2 bases; unmatched junction nucleotides: 7. Germline V lookup: CDR1 SGHRS, CDR2 YFSETQ. The length of the CDR3 is 17 residues. The DNA for the CDR3 is TGCGCCAGCAGCTTGGGACAGGGGGCGATTGAAAACACTGAAGCTTTCTTT. It yields the protein CASSLGQGAIENTEAFF.

This clonotype showed up just a few times. The CDR3 here is CSARVMEGLETQYF. The CDR3 DNA is TGCAGTGCTAGAGTGATGGAGGGATTGGAGACCCAGTACTTC. This chain uses TRBV20-1 with TRBJ2-5, with a weak D call TRBD2 (6 bases). The V gene lost 1 base and the J gene lost 5 bases, with 14 bases spanning the gap. The CDR3 length is 14 residues. Per germline, CDR1 DFQATT and CDR2 SNEGSKA (reference sequence).

CDR3: CSASLGLAARTQYF. DNA for the CDR3: TGCAGTGCTAGCTTGGGACTAGCGGCAAGGACCCAGTACTTC. V gene TRBV20-1 combines with J gene TRBJ2-5; 11 nucleotides line up with TRBD2. Germline lookup yields CDR1 DFQATT and CDR2 SNEGSKA (reference sequence). The CDR3 extends over 14 amino acids. The V gene end was trimmed by 3 bases and the J gene end by 7 bases; junction bases not matched to a gene: 7.

The V call is TRBV9, the J call TRBJ2-3, with TRBD2 matching over 8 bases. The germline V gene has CDR1 SGDLS and CDR2 YYNGEE. V was pared by 6 bases and J by 4 bases, with 13 bases of the junction left unmatched. This CDR3 has 16 amino acids. The CDR3 DNA reads as TGTGCCAGCACCCGGGGGGGGACCGATGTCGCAGATACGCAGTATTTT. Encoded protein: CASTRGGTDVADTQYF.

The chain links TRBV6-1 to TRBJ2-6, with 7 positions matching TRBD1. V trimming: 6 bases; J trimming: 0 bases; junction bases outside the gene matches: 8. The CDR3 covers 17 residues. CDR1 is MNHNS, CDR2 SASEGT, per germline. CDR3: CASSLRDSISGANVLTF. Written as DNA, the CDR3 is TGTGCCAGCAGCCTTCGGGACAGCATCTCTGGGGCCAACGTCCTGACTTTC.

This clonotype was counted ten times or more. The V call is TRBV4-2, the J call TRBJ1-4, with TRBD1 as a possible D gene (6 bases). In germline, CDR1 is LGHNA, CDR2 YNFKEQ. V lost 0 bases, J lost 5 bases, and 10 bases lay in between. The CDR3 runs 15 residues. Here the CDR3 DNA reads TGTGCCAGCAGCCAAGATCTAGGGGGAAATGAAAAACTGTTTTTT. Encoded protein: CASSQDLGGNEKLFF.

The sample holds one count of this clonotype. One junction end does not reproduce the germline sequence, and a read error may be involved. The chain is built from TRBV24-1 and TRBJ1-3; no clear D. This CDR3 is 14 amino acids long. Germline V gene lookup returns CDR1 KGHDR and CDR2 SFDVKD. CDR3 coding DNA: TGTGACACCAGTGATTCGCTCTCTGGAAACACCATATATTTT. Protein: CDTSDSLSGNTIYF.

The V call is TRBV20-1, the J call TRBJ2-5; unclear D gene. Germline V gives CDR1 DFQATT, CDR2 SNEGSKA (reference sequence). Trimming stripped 3 bases from V and 8 bases from J, with 7 bases between. The CDR3 is made up of 10 amino acids. The CDR3 region is CSASAGTQYF. The CDR3 DNA is TGCAGTGCTAGTGCCGGTACCCAGTACTTC.

Note on this clonotype: A single base separates this from a much larger clone, so it may be a read error. The chain employs TRBV6-5 and TRBJ1-2; D uncertain. The CDR3 covers 14 residues. Germline V gives CDR1 MNHEY, CDR2 SVGAGI. This CDR3 is CAGSYSAKLYGYTF. CDR3 nucleotides: TGTGCCGGCAGTTACTCGGCCAAACTCTATGGCTACACCTTC.

This clonotype was counted at least ten times. J is TRBJ2-5 and V is TRBV20-1, with D perhaps matching TRBD1 (5 bases). Germline assignment: CDR1 DFQATT and CDR2 SNEGSKA (reference sequence). The CDR3 contains 14 residues. V shed 1 base and J shed 9 bases, with 18 bases lying between them. CDR3 in DNA: TGCAGTGCTAGAGCCTTCGGGCAGCTCAGGGCCCAGTACTTC. Amino acids: CSARAFGQLRAQYF.

This chain joins TRBV25-1 and TRBJ1-2, with 7 positions matching TRBD1. The J segment lost 5 bases and the V segment lost 7 bases, leaving 4 bases of the junction unmatched. Germline CDR1 reads MGHDK; CDR2 reads SYGVNS. The CDR3 covers 12 residues. The CDR3 sequence is CASKDREYGYTF. DNA for the CDR3: TGTGCCAGCAAAGACAGGGAATATGGCTACACCTTC.

This clonotype came up many times. V usage is TRBV20-1 and J usage is TRBJ1-2; 7 bases agree with TRBD1. The CDR3 totals 15 residues. The germline CDR1 and CDR2 sequences are DFQATT and SNEGSKA (reference sequence). The V segment lost 2 bases and the J segment 6 bases; nucleotides outside the gene matches: 12. This chain's CDR3 is CSARNTREGADGYTF. The DNA for the CDR3 is TGCAGTGCTAGAAATACCAGGGAGGGGGCAGATGGCTACACCTTC.

The rearrangement links TRBV11-1 to TRBJ1-4, with D unresolved. Germline V gene lookup returns CDR1 SGHAT and CDR2 FQDESV (reference sequence). The V gene lost 11 bases and the J gene lost 0 bases, with 13 bases spanning the gap. The CDR3 is made up of 14 amino acids. The CDR3 spells CARPDATTNEKLFF. The CDR3 nucleotides are TGTGCCCGCCCCGACGCTACAACTAATGAAAAACTGTTTTTT.

Ten or more counts support this clonotype. The chain combines TRBV24-1 with TRBJ2-3; D ambiguous. The V gene lost 7 bases and the J gene lost 3 bases, with 13 bases spanning the gap. CDR3 size: 14 residues. Germline CDR1 and CDR2: KGHDR and SFDVKD. The CDR3 loop is CATSPSGVTDTQYF. DNA for the CDR3: TGTGCCACCAGCCCCTCTGGGGTTACAGATACGCAGTATTTT.

Turning to this clonotype: Lacking the conserved final phenylalanine or tryptophan, this CDR3 likely reflects a read error. V gene TRBV2 combines with J gene TRBJ1-2; no definite D call. Germline V CDR1 and CDR2: SNHLY, FYNNEI. The CDR3 is 12 amino acids. The V gene lost 6 bases and the J gene lost 8 bases, with 13 bases spanning the gap. CDR3 loop: CASRPGSSGYTL. The CDR3 DNA is TGTGCCAGCAGGCCCGGGTCCTCGGGCTACACCCTC.

The chain couples TRBV7-2 to TRBJ2-5; 13 nucleotides line up with TRBD2. The length of the CDR3 is 14 residues. V shed 6 bases and J 5 bases; nucleotides not matched to a gene: 3. Germline V gene data show CDR1 as SGHTA and CDR2 as FQGNSA. The CDR3 DNA follows: TGTGCCAGCAGACGGACTAGCGGGAGTGAGACCCAGTACTTC. Translating it yields CASRRTSGSETQYF. The full variable domain, completed using reference TRBV7-2 and TRBJ2-5, is GAGVSQSPSNKVTEKGKDVELRCDPISGHTALYWYRQSLGQGLEFLIYFQGNSAPDKSGLPSDRFSAERTGGSVSTLTIQRTQQEDSAVYLCASRRTSGSETQYFGPGTRLLVL.

For this clonotype: Mismatch with germline at one junction end may stem from a read error. V gene TRBV15 combines with J gene TRBJ2-5, with 14 bases matching TRBD2. CDR3 length equals 19 residues. In germline, CDR1 is LNHNV, CDR2 YYDKDF (reference sequence). The CDR3 reads CASSQAAPGLAGVRETQYF. The CDR3 DNA reads TGCGCCAGCAGCCAAGCCGCCCCGGGACTAGCGGGAGTCAGGGAGACCCAGTACTTC.

Details on this clonotype: Being one base from a much bigger clone, this may be a read error. The rearrangement joins TRBV28 to TRBJ2-7; D perhaps matches TRBD2 (7 bases). CDR1 and CDR2 from the germline V gene are MDHEN and SYDVKM. This CDR3 contains 15 residues. The CDR3 spells CAGSFGGALSAEQYF. As DNA, the CDR3 is TGTGCCGGCAGTTTTGGGGGGGCCCTATCCGCCGAGCAGTACTTC.

This clonotype was detected only once. The chain couples TRBV2 to TRBJ2-3, with 8 bases matching TRBD1. The CDR3 runs to 16 residues. V lost 6 bases to trimming and J lost 0 bases; unmatched junction nucleotides: 8. Germline V gene sequence: CDR1 SNHLY, CDR2 FYNNEI. The CDR3 loop reads CASSLDRASSTDTQYF. CDR3 bases: TGTGCCAGCAGCCTGGACAGGGCTTCTAGCACAGATACGCAGTATTTT.

This clonotype occurred many times. J is TRBJ2-5 and V is TRBV19; 10 bases fit TRBD2. Germline-derived CDR1 and CDR2 are LNHDA and SQIVND (reference sequence). CDR3 length equals 17 residues. Trimming took 7 bases from V and 4 from J; bases not matched to a gene: 15. CDR3 in amino acids: CASIGLAGAVVRETQYF. The CDR3 DNA reads TGTGCCAGTATCGGGCTAGCGGGAGCGGTGGTCAGAGAGACCCAGTACTTC.

This rearrangement joins TRBV27 to TRBJ2-7, with 9 positions matching TRBD1. The germline CDR1 and CDR2 sequences are MNHEY and SMNVEV (reference sequence). The CDR3 length is 14 residues. The V and J ends lost 6 bases and 4 bases, in that order; junction bases with no gene match: 7. The CDR3 loop reads CASSSIGQGYEQYF. The CDR3 region has the DNA TGTGCCAGCAGCTCCATCGGACAGGGGTACGAGCAGTACTTC.

The chain combines TRBV7-9 with TRBJ1-5, with 7 bases identical to TRBD1. After removal of 6 bases from V and 3 bases from J, the junction contained 8 bases not matched to a gene. The CDR3 totals 15 residues. Germline V gives CDR1 SEHNR, CDR2 FQNEAQ (reference sequence). This chain's CDR3 is CASSFAQGNNQPQHF. The CDR3 nucleotides read TGTGCCAGCAGTTTCGCACAGGGGAACAATCAGCCCCAGCATTTT.

Concerning this clonotype itself: An end of the junction does not agree with germline; a read error may underlie this. V and J are TRBV15 and TRBJ1-2, with 7 bases lining up with TRBD1. The CDR3 is 13 residues long. Germline V gives CDR1 LNHNV, CDR2 YYDKDF (reference sequence). The CDR3 coding sequence is TGCGCCACCTGCAGAGAGGGGGCGCGGGGCTACACCTTC. Translation: CATCREGARGYTF.

In this sample, this clonotype turned up many times. The gene calls are TRBV20-1 and TRBJ2-5; 8 nucleotides match TRBD1. With V trimmed by 6 bases and J by 5 bases, 14 bases remained unmatched. The CDR3 is made up of 15 amino acids. CDR1 is DFQATT and CDR2 is SNEGSKA in the germline V gene (reference sequence). CDR3 sequence reads: CSAQPQGARAETQYF. DNA of the CDR3: TGCAGTGCCCAACCCCAGGGGGCCCGGGCGGAGACCCAGTACTTC.

By proportion, this clonotype is medium-sized. The chain combines TRBV5-1 with TRBJ1-1, with D tentatively TRBD1 (6 bases). Between the trimmed V and J ends, which lost 4 bases and 10 bases, there was a span of 23 bases. CDR3 size: 15 residues. Germline CDR1 is SGHRS and CDR2 is YFSETQ. The CDR3: CASSRTPQQGLVAFF. CDR3 in DNA: TGCGCCAGCAGCCGTACACCGCAACAGGGATTGGTAGCTTTCTTT. Full variable domain (remainder filled in from reference TRBV5-1 and TRBJ1-1): KAGVTQTPRYLIKTRGQQVTLSCSPISGHRSVSWYQQTPGQGLQFLFEYFSETQRNKGNFPGRFSGRQFSNSRSEMNVSTLELGDSALYLCASSRTPQQGLVAFFGQGTRLTVV.

The CDR3 loop is CNVGTDRGEKLFF. CDR3 in DNA: TGCAACGTCGGGACAGACAGAGGCGAAAAACTGTTTTTT. The chain carries TRBV29-1 and TRBJ1-4; 7 nucleotides align to TRBD1. The CDR3 has 13 amino acids. Germline-derived CDR1 and CDR2 are SQVTM and ANQGSEA.

The genes are TRBV15 and TRBJ2-5; 10 bases are shared with TRBD1. Germline lookup yields CDR1 LNHNV and CDR2 YYDKDF (reference sequence). CDR3 length: 15 amino acids. The V gene end was trimmed by 1 base and the J gene end by 5 bases; junction bases not matched to a gene: 4. The CDR3 DNA reads as TGTGCCACCAGCAGAGGAAGGGACAGGGGCGAGACCCAGTACTTC. Translation gives CATSRGRDRGETQYF.

The gene calls are TRBV20-1 and TRBJ2-5; the match to TRBD2 covers 11 bases. Germline loops: CDR1 DFQATT, CDR2 SNEGSKA (reference sequence). CDR3 size: 14 residues. J gave up 5 bases and V 6 bases, and 8 bases lay outside the gene matches. This CDR3 is CSAVLAGDEETQYF. CDR3 nucleotide sequence: TGCAGTGCCGTACTAGCGGGAGATGAGGAGACCCAGTACTTC.

Comments on this clonotype: The junction departs from germline at one end; a sequencing error may be responsible. V and J are TRBV29-1 and TRBJ1-1; D not resolved. Germline V gene lookup returns CDR1 SQVTM and CDR2 ANQGSEA. The CDR3 has 13 residues. The CDR3: CSVHGSMNTVAFF. In nucleotides, the CDR3 is TGCAGCGTACATGGGTCGATGAACACTGTAGCTTTCTTT.

A remark on this clonotype: A junction boundary mismatches the germline segment, possibly from a read error. The CDR3 region is CASSLGTGEEEKLFF. The CDR3 DNA sequence: TGTGCCAGCAGTTTAGGCACGGGGGAGGAGGAAAAACTGTTTTTT. The chain joins TRBV7-2 to TRBJ1-4; D possibly corresponds to TRBD1 (5 bases). The CDR3 totals 15 residues. Germline V gene sequence: CDR1 SGHTA, CDR2 FQGNSA.

This clonotype was detected many times. The chain employs TRBV5-1 and TRBJ2-7; 7 bases agree with TRBD1. V was clipped by 5 bases and J by 2 bases; unmatched bases: 7. CDR1 and CDR2 from the germline V gene are SGHRS and YFSETQ. The CDR3 contains 14 residues. The CDR3 sequence is CASSSGQATYEQYF. The CDR3, as DNA: TGCGCCAGCAGTTCCGGACAGGCGACCTACGAGCAGTACTTC.

Of note for this clonotype: The junction departs from germline at one end; a sequencing error may be responsible. Here the CDR3 reads CSVGDSWGGHTF. CDR3 in DNA: TGCAGCGTGGGGGACAGTTGGGGTGGCCACACCTTC. The V call is TRBV29-1, the J call TRBJ1-2; 7 bases match TRBD1. The length of the CDR3 is 12 residues. The germline V gene encodes CDR1 SQVTM and CDR2 ANQGSEA.